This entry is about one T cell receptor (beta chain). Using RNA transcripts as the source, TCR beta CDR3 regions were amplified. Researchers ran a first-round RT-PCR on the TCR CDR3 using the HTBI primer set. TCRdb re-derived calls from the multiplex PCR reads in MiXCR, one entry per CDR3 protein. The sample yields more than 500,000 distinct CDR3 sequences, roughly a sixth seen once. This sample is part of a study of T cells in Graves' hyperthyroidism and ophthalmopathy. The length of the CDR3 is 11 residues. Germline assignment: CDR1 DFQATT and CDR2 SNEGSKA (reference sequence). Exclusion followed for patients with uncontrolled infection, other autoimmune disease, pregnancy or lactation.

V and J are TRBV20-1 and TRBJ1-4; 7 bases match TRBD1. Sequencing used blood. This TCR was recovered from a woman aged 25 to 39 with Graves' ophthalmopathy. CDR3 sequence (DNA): TGCAGCACAGGGGACGGTGAAAAACTGTTTTTT. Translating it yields CSTGDGEKLFF.